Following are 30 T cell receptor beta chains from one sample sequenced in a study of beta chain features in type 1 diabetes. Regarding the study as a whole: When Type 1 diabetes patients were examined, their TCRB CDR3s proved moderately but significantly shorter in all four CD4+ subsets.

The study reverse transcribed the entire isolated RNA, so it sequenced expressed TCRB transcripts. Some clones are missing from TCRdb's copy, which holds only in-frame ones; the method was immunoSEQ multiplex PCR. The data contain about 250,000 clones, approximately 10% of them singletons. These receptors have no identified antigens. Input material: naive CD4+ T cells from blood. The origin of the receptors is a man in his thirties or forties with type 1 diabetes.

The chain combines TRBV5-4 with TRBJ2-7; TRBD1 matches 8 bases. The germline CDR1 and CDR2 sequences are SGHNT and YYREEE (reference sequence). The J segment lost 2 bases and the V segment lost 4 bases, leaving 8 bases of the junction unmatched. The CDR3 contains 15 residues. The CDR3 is CASSRDRGSTYEQYF. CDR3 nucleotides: TGTGCCAGCAGCCGTGACAGGGGAAGCACCTACGAGCAGTACTTC. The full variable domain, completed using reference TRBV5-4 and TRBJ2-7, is ETGVTQSPTHLIKTRGQQVTLRCSSQSGHNTVSWYQQALGQGPQFIFQYYREEENGRGNFPPRFSGLQFPNYSSELNVNALELDDSALYLCASSRDRGSTYEQYFGPGTRLTVT.

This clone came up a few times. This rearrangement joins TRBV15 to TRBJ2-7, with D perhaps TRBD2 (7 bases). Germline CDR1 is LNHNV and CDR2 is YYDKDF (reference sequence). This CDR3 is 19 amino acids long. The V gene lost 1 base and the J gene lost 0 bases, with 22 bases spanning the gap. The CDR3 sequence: CATSRGSLGGRKGSYEQYF. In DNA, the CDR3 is TGTGCCACCAGCAGAGGCAGCTTGGGGGGGCGCAAAGGCTCCTACGAGCAGTACTTC.

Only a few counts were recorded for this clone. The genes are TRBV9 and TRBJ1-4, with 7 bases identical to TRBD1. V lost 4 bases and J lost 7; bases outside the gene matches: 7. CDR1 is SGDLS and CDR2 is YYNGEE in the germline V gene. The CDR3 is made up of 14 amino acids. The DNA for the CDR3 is TGTGCCAGCAGCCTAACAAGGGACAGTGAAAAACTGTTTTTT. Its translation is CASSLTRDSEKLFF. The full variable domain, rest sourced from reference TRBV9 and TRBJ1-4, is DSGVTQTPKHLITATGQRVTLRCSPRSGDLSVYWYQQSLDQGLQFLIQYYNGEERAKGNILERFSAQQFPDLHSELNLSSLELGDSALYFCASSLTRDSEKLFFGSGTQLSVL.

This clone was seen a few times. CDR3 bases: TGTGCCAGCAGCGTAGCAGGATCTAACTATGGCTACACCTTC. Its protein product is CASSVAGSNYGYTF. This chain joins TRBV9 and TRBJ1-2; D is undetermined. CDR1 is SGDLS, CDR2 YYNGEE, per germline. V was clipped by 0 bases and J by 0 bases, with 6 bases between them. The CDR3 extends over 14 amino acids.

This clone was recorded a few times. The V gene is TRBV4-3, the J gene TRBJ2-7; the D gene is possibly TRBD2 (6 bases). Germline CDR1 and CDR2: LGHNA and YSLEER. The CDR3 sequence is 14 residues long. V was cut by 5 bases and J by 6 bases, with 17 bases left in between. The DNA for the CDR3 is TGCGCCAGCAGCTTAGGGCGGGACGGCGGCGAGCAGTACTTC. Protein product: CASSLGRDGGEQYF.

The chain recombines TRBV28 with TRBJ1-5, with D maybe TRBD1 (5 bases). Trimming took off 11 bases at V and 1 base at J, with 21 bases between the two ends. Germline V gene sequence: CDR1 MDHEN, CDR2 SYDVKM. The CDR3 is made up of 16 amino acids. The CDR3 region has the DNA TGTGCCTGCGTAAAGAGAGGGGAGGGGAGCAATCAGCCCCAGCATTTT. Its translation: CACVKRGEGSNQPQHF.

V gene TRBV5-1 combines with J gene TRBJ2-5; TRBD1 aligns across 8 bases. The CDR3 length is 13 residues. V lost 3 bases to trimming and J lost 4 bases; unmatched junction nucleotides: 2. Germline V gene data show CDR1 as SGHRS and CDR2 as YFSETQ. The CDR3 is CASSWTGSETQYF. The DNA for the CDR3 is TGCGCCAGCAGCTGGACAGGGTCAGAGACCCAGTACTTC.

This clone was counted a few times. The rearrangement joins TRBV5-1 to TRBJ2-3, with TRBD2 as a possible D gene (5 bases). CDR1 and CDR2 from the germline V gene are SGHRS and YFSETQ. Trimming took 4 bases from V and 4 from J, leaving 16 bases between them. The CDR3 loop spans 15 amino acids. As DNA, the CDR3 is TGCGCCAGCAGCACCGGACTCGGTCGGGCAGATACGCAGTATTTT. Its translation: CASSTGLGRADTQYF.

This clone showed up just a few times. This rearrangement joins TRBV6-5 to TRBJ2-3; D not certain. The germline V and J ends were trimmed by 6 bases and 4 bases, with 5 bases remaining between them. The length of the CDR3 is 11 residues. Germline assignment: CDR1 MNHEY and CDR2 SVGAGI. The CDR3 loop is CASRNSDTQYF. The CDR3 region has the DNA TGTGCCAGCAGAAACTCAGATACGCAGTATTTT.

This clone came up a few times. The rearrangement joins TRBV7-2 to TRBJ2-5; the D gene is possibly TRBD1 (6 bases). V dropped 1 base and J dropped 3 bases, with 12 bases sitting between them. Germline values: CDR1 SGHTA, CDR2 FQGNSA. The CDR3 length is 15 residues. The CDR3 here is CASSLVGTRKETQYF. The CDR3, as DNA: TGTGCCAGCAGCTTAGTTGGGACACGAAAAGAGACCCAGTACTTC.

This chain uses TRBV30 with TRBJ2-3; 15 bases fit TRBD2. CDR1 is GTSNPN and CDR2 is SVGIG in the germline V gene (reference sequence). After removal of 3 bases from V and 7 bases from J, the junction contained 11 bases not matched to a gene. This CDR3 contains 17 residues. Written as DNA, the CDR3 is TGTGCCTGGAGCCTAGCCCGGACTAGCGGGGGGGGCCATACGCAGTATTTT. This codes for CAWSLARTSGGGHTQYF.

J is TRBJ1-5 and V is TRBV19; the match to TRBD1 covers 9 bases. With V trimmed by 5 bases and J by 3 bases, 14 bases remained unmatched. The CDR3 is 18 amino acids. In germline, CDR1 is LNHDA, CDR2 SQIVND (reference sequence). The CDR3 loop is CASSSWGTGNGANQPQHF. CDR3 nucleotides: TGTGCCAGTAGTTCATGGGGGACAGGGAACGGGGCCAATCAGCCCCAGCATTTT.

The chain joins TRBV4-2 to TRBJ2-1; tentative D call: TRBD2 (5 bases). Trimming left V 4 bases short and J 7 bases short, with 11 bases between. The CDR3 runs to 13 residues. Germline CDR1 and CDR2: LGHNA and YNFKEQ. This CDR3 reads CASSPPGENEQFF. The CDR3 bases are TGTGCCAGCAGCCCCCCCGGGGAAAATGAGCAGTTCTTC.

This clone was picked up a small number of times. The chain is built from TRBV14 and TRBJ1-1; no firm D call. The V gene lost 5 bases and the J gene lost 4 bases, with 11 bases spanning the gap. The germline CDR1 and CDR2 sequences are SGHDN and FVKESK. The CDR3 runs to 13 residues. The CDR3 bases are TGTGCCAGCAGCTCCGGGTTGGGCACTGAAGCTTTCTTT. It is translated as CASSSGLGTEAFF.

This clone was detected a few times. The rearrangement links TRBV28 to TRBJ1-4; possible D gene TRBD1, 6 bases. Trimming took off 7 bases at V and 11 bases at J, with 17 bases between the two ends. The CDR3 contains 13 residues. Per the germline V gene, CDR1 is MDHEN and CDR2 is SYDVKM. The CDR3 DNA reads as TGTGCCAGCAACGGGACACCTGTAGATAAACTGTTTTTT. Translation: CASNGTPVDKLFF.

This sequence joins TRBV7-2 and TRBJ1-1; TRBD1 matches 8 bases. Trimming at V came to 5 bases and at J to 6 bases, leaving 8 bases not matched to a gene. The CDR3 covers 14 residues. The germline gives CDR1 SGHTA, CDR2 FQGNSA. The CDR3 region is CASSIQGATAEAFF. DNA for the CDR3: TGTGCCAGCAGCATCCAGGGGGCAACGGCTGAAGCTTTCTTT.

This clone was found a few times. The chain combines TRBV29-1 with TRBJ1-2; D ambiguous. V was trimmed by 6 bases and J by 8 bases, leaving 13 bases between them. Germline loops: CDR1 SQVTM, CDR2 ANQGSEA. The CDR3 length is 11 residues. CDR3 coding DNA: TGCAGCGTCGAGGCCGCAGACGGCTACACCTTC. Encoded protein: CSVEAADGYTF.

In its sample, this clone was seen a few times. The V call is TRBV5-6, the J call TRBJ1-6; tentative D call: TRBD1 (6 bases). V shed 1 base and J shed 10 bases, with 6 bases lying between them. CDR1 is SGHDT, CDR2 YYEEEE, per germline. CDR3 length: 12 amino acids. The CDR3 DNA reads TGTGCCAGCAGCTTGACAGGGTCACCCCTCCACTTT. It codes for CASSLTGSPLHF.

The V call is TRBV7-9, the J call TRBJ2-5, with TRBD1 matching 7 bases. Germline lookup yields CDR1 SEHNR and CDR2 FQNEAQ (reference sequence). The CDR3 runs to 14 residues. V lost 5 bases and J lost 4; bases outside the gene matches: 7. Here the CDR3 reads CASSPTRTGETQYF. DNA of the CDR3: TGTGCCAGCAGCCCAACAAGGACAGGAGAGACCCAGTACTTC.

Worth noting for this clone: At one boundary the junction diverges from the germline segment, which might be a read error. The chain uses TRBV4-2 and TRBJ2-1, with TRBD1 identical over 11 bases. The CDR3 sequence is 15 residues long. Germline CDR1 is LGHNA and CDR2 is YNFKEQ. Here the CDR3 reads CASSQPGQGDNKQFF. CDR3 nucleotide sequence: TGTGCCAGCAGCCAACCGGGACAGGGGGACAATAAGCAGTTCTTC.

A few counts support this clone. CDR3 region: CSVEGTGKETQYF. In nucleotides, the CDR3 is TGCAGCGTTGAAGGGACAGGGAAAGAGACCCAGTACTTC. This rearrangement joins TRBV29-1 to TRBJ2-5; 8 nucleotides agree with TRBD1. V dropped 1 base and J dropped 3; count of bases not matched to a gene: 1. CDR1 is SQVTM, CDR2 ANQGSEA, per germline. This CDR3 has 13 amino acids.

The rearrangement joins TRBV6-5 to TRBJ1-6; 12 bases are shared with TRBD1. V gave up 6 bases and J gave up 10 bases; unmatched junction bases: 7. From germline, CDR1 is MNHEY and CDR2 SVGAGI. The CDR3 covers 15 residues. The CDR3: CASRRGTGGDSPLHF. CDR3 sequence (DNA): TGTGCCAGCAGACGCGGGACAGGGGGCGACTCACCCCTCCACTTT.

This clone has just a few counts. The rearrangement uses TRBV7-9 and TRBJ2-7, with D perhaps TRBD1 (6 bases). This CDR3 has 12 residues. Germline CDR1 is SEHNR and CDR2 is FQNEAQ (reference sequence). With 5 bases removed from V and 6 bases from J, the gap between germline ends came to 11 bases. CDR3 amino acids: CASSPQGLEQYF. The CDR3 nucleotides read TGTGCCAGCAGCCCACAGGGCCTCGAGCAGTACTTC.

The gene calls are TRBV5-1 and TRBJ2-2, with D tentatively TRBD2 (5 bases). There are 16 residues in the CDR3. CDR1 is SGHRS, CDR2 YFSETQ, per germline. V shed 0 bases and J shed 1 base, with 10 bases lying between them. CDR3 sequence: CASSLGAGVNTGELFF. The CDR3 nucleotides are TGCGCCAGCAGCTTGGGAGCCGGGGTGAACACCGGGGAGCTGTTTTTT.

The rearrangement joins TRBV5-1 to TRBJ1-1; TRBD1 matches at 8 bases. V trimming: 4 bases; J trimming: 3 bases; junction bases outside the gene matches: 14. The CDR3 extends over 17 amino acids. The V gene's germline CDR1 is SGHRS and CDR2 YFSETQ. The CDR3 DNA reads TGCGCCAGCAGCCGTAACGTCAGGACAGGGATGTACACTGAAGCTTTCTTT. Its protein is CASSRNVRTGMYTEAFF.

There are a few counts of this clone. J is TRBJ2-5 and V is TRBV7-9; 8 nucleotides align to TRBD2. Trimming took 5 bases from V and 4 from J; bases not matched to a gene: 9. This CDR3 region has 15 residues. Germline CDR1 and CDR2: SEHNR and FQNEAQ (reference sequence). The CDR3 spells CASSVTGLEGETQYF. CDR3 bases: TGTGCCAGCAGCGTGACGGGACTAGAGGGAGAGACCCAGTACTTC.

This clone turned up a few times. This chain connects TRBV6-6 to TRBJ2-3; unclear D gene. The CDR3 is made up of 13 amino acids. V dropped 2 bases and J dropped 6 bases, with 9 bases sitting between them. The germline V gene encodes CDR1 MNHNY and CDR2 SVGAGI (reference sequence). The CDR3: CASSYGPIDTQYF. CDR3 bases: TGTGCCAGCAGTTACGGGCCTATTGATACGCAGTATTTT.

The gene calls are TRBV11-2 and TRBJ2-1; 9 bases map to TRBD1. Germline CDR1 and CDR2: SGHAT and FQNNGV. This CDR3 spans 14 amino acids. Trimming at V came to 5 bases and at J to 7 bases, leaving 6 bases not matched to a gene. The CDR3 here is CASSGWGQGNEQFF. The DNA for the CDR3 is TGTGCCAGCAGCGGGTGGGGACAGGGAAATGAGCAGTTCTTC.

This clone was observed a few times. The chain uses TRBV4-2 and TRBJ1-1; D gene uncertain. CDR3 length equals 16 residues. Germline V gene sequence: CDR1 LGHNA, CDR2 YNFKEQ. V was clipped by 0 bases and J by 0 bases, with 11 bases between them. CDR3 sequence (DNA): TGTGCCAGCAGCCAAGATCCCCACGGGTTGAACACTGAAGCTTTCTTT. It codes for CASSQDPHGLNTEAFF.

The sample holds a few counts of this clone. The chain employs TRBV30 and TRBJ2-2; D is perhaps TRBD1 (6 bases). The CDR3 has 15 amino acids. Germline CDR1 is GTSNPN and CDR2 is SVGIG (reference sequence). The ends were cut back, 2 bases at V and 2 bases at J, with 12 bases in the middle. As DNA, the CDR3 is TGTGCCTGGAGTATGGGACACTTAAACACCGGGGAGCTGTTTTTT. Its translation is CAWSMGHLNTGELFF.